These 28 T cell receptor beta chains were sequenced from one sample in a study of cytotoxic CD8 clonotypes in ibrutinib-treated CLL. Data came from immunoSEQ multiplex PCR; TCRdb stores just in-frame clones and leaves some out. The sample records roughly 110,000 clones, approximately 58% being singletons. The specimen was PBMCs, collected after 24 months of ibrutinib treatment. All receptors derive from a human donor with chronic lymphocytic leukemia.

The chain links TRBV7-2 to TRBJ1-1; TRBD1 is a possible D gene (5 bases). This CDR3 contains 15 residues. Germline CDR1 and CDR2: SGHTA and FQGNSA. V shed 5 bases and J shed 0 bases, with 13 bases lying between them. CDR3 coding DNA: TGTGCCAGCAGCCGGGGGGATGTCATGAACACTGAAGCTTTCTTT. It codes for CASSRGDVMNTEAFF. Using reference TRBV7-2 and TRBJ1-1 for the parts outside the CDR3, the full variable domain is GAGVSQSPSNKVTEKGKDVELRCDPISGHTALYWYRQSLGQGLEFLIYFQGNSAPDKSGLPSDRFSAERTGGSVSTLTIQRTQQEDSAVYLCASSRGDVMNTEAFFGQGTRLTVV.

CDR3 in amino acids: CASSLEGTGGRGYTF. As DNA, the CDR3 is TGTGCCAGCAGTTTGGAGGGGACAGGGGGTCGGGGCTACACCTTC. V gene TRBV28 combines with J gene TRBJ1-2; 11 bases fit TRBD1. The junction had 8 bases not matched to a gene; V was cut back by 3 bases and J by 8 bases. CDR3 size: 15 residues. CDR1 is MDHEN, CDR2 SYDVKM, per germline.

V usage is TRBV10-2 and J usage is TRBJ1-5, with D uncertain. The CDR3 spans 15 residues. The germline CDR1 and CDR2 sequences are WSHSY and SAAADI. Trimming pared 0 bases from V and 0 bases from J, leaving 6 bases between. The CDR3 protein is CASSESYYSNQPQHF. The CDR3 bases are TGCGCCAGCAGTGAGTCGTATTATAGCAATCAGCCCCAGCATTTT.

This sequence joins TRBV19 and TRBJ1-5; maybe TRBD1 (5 bases). CDR1 and CDR2 (germline): LNHDA, SQIVND (reference sequence). Trimming shortened V by 2 bases and J by 2 bases, and 7 bases separated the two germline ends. This CDR3 comprises 14 residues. This CDR3 reads CASSITQGNQPQHF. CDR3 sequence (DNA): TGTGCCAGTAGTATAACACAGGGCAATCAGCCCCAGCATTTT. The entire variable domain, with the rest obtained from reference TRBV19 and TRBJ1-5, is as follows: DGGITQSPKYLFRKEGQNVTLSCEQNLNHDAMYWYRQDPGQGLRLIYYSQIVNDFQKGDIAEGYSVSREKKESFPLTVTSAQKNPTAFYLCASSITQGNQPQHFGDGTRLSIL.

CDR3 in amino acids: CASSVEAGNTGELFF. CDR3 coding DNA: TGTGCCAGCAGCGTAGAGGCAGGGAACACCGGGGAGCTGTTTTTT. J is TRBJ2-2 and V is TRBV9; no clear D gene. This CDR3 contains 15 residues. Trimming removed 0 bases at V and 1 base at J, with 7 bases between. Germline CDR1 is SGDLS and CDR2 is YYNGEE.

The CDR3 nucleotides read TGCGCCAGCAGCCAAGATTCGGGGACAGGAACCTCGGGACAGTACTTC. Amino acids: CASSQDSGTGTSGQYF. V usage is TRBV4-1 and J usage is TRBJ2-7, with 8 bases identical to TRBD1. Germline V gives CDR1 MGHRA, CDR2 YSYEKL. Unmatched junction bases numbered 14, after V lost 0 bases and J lost 10 bases. The CDR3 covers 16 residues.

The chain is built from TRBV29-1 and TRBJ1-2; D is perhaps TRBD1 (5 bases). Germline V gene data show CDR1 as SQVTM and CDR2 as ANQGSEA. V dropped 2 bases and J dropped 7 bases, with 14 bases sitting between them. This CDR3 has 13 amino acids. The CDR3 reads CSVELLRVRGYTF. DNA of the CDR3: TGCAGCGTTGAACTCCTCAGGGTGCGTGGCTACACCTTC.

This clone was counted between two and nine times. The genes are TRBV6-6 and TRBJ2-1; 13 bases agree with TRBD2. Germline V gene data show CDR1 as MNHNY and CDR2 as SVGAGI (reference sequence). The CDR3 sequence is 16 residues long. The V and J ends lost 4 bases and 5 bases, in that order; junction bases with no gene match: 5. The CDR3 DNA reads as TGTGCCAGCAGTTCCCCGACTAGCGGGGGGAACAATGAGCAGTTCTTC. Encoded protein: CASSSPTSGGNNEQFF.

The chain has TRBV5-1 and TRBJ1-4, with TRBD1 identical over 8 bases. J gave up 4 bases and V 5 bases, and 4 bases lay outside the gene matches. Germline loops: CDR1 SGHRS, CDR2 YFSETQ. This CDR3 region has 14 residues. CDR3 region: CASSRTGNNEKLFF. In nucleotides, the CDR3 is TGCGCCAGCAGTCGGACAGGGAATAATGAAAAACTGTTTTTT.

This chain links TRBV30 with TRBJ2-1; D ambiguous. In germline, CDR1 is GTSNPN, CDR2 SVGIG (reference sequence). V lost 5 bases and J 7 bases, leaving 15 bases between the germline ends. CDR3 length equals 13 residues. Here the CDR3 reads CAWGSQIGNEQFF. The CDR3 nucleotides read TGTGCCTGGGGCTCCCAAATAGGGAATGAGCAGTTCTTC. Together with reference TRBV30 and TRBJ2-1, the CDR3 gives the full variable domain: SQTIHQWPATLVQPVGSPLSLECTVEGTSNPNLYWYRQAAGRGLQLLFYSVGIGQISSEVPQNLSASRPQDRQFILSSKKLLLSDSGFYLCAWGSQIGNEQFFGPGTRLTVL.

The rearrangement joins TRBV30 to TRBJ1-3, with D possibly matching TRBD1 (5 bases). In germline, CDR1 is GTSNPN, CDR2 SVGIG (reference sequence). The CDR3 totals 14 residues. V was pared by 1 base and J by 2 bases, with 9 bases between. The CDR3 DNA reads TGTGCCTGGAGTGGTGGGGGGACTGGAAACACCATATATTTT. It yields the protein CAWSGGGTGNTIYF.

The chain carries TRBV30 and TRBJ1-3; no clear D. V lost 4 bases to trimming and J lost 0 bases, with 10 bases between them. The CDR3 length is 14 residues. Germline V CDR1 and CDR2: GTSNPN, SVGIG (reference sequence). As DNA, the CDR3 is TGTGCCTGGACTCATACATACTCTGGAAACACCATATATTTT. Its protein product is CAWTHTYSGNTIYF.

The genes are TRBV25-1 and TRBJ2-5; D gene ambiguous. Trimming pared 8 bases from V and 4 bases from J, leaving 11 bases between. This CDR3 is 12 amino acids long. Per the germline V gene, CDR1 is MGHDK and CDR2 is SYGVNS. CDR3 loop: CASGSGRETQYF. In DNA form, the CDR3 reads TGTGCCAGCGGGTCTGGGCGAGAGACCCAGTACTTC.

The chain recombines TRBV30 with TRBJ1-4, with no clear D. Germline CDR1 reads GTSNPN; CDR2 reads SVGIG (reference sequence). V was pared by 2 bases and J by 6 bases, with 16 bases between. This CDR3 is built from 15 residues. The CDR3 bases are TGTGCCTGGAGTAGAGGAGGAACTGTCGATGAAAAACTGTTTTTT. Residues: CAWSRGGTVDEKLFF.

The V and J genes are TRBV2 and TRBJ2-3, with TRBD2 matching 8 bases. J lost 3 bases, V lost 7 bases, and 9 bases had no gene match. Germline CDR1 reads SNHLY; CDR2 reads FYNNEI. The CDR3 is made up of 15 amino acids. The CDR3: CASMRSRGGTDTQYF. The CDR3 DNA is TGTGCCAGCATGAGGTCTCGGGGGGGAACAGATACGCAGTATTTT.

V gene TRBV9 combines with J gene TRBJ2-1; D is possibly TRBD2 (6 bases). The CDR3 consists of 18 residues. The V and J ends lost 1 base and 0 bases respectively, with 17 bases between them. The germline CDR1 and CDR2 sequences are SGDLS and YYNGEE. The DNA of the CDR3 is TGTGCCAGCAGCGTAAGGCCCTGGGGGGAGAGCTCCTACAATGAGCAGTTCTTC. This gives the protein CASSVRPWGESSYNEQFF.

The chain has TRBV6-1 and TRBJ2-7; 7 nucleotides align to TRBD1. This CDR3 has 15 residues. The germline V gene has CDR1 MNHNS and CDR2 SASEGT. Trimming took 1 base from V and 6 from J; bases not matched to a gene: 9. CDR3 region: CASSEGQGPRREQYF. Written as DNA, the CDR3 is TGTGCCAGCAGTGAAGGACAGGGTCCCCGTCGCGAGCAGTACTTC.

This clone has only one observation. This chain links TRBV6-6 with TRBJ2-1; no reliable D call. Germline V lookup: CDR1 MNHNY, CDR2 SVGAGI (reference sequence). V lost 2 bases, J lost 8 bases, and 16 bases lay in between. The CDR3 is 15 residues long. In DNA, the CDR3 is TGTGCCAGCAGTTACGCTGCCTTAGGGAACGATGAGCAGTTCTTC. This codes for CASSYAALGNDEQFF.

In its sample, this clone was seen a few times. The genes are TRBV6-6 and TRBJ2-7, with D perhaps TRBD1 (6 bases). This CDR3 is built from 14 residues. Germline lookup yields CDR1 MNHNY and CDR2 SVGAGI (reference sequence). V lost 6 bases and J 0 bases, leaving 12 bases between the germline ends. The CDR3 sequence: CASSLGGSSYEQYF. The DNA for the CDR3 is TGTGCCAGCAGCCTAGGGGGTTCCTCCTACGAGCAGTACTTC.

The chain recombines TRBV30 with TRBJ2-7, with TRBD2 identical over 7 bases. CDR3 length: 14 residues. The V gene end was trimmed by 2 bases and the J gene end by 2 bases; junction bases not matched to a gene: 6. Per germline, CDR1 GTSNPN and CDR2 SVGIG (reference sequence). CDR3: CAWSPRGTTYEQYF. DNA of the CDR3: TGTGCCTGGAGTCCCCGGGGGACTACCTACGAGCAGTACTTC. Full variable domain (rest looked up from reference TRBV30 and TRBJ2-7): SQTIHQWPATLVQPVGSPLSLECTVEGTSNPNLYWYRQAAGRGLQLLFYSVGIGQISSEVPQNLSASRPQDRQFILSSKKLLLSDSGFYLCAWSPRGTTYEQYFGPGTRLTVT.

This clone was detected only once. V is TRBV7-2 and J is TRBJ2-7; the match to TRBD2 covers 10 bases. Germline V CDR1 and CDR2: SGHTA, FQGNSA. After removal of 2 bases from V and 1 base from J, the junction contained 5 bases not matched to a gene. CDR3 size: 16 residues. The CDR3 sequence: CASSLSLAGASYEQYF. The CDR3, as DNA: TGTGCCAGCAGCTTAAGCCTAGCGGGAGCATCCTACGAGCAGTACTTC.

V and J are TRBV5-6 and TRBJ2-2; D may be TRBD2 (5 bases). The CDR3 runs to 14 residues. Germline V lookup: CDR1 SGHDT, CDR2 YYEEEE. Trimming shortened V by 2 bases and J by 5 bases, and 10 bases separated the two germline ends. CDR3 bases: TGTGCCAGCAGCTTTCCCGGGGTAACCGGGGAGCTGTTTTTT. It yields the protein CASSFPGVTGELFF. The full variable domain, completed using reference TRBV5-6 and TRBJ2-2, is DAGVTQSPTHLIKTRGQQVTLRCSPKSGHDTVSWYQQALGQGPQFIFQYYEEEERQRGNFPDRFSGHQFPNYSSELNVNALLLGDSALYLCASSFPGVTGELFFGEGSRLTVL.

The chain combines TRBV7-2 with TRBJ1-6; no firm D call. Per germline, CDR1 SGHTA and CDR2 FQGNSA. Deletions cut 1 base from V and 11 bases from J, with 9 bases between. CDR3 length: 13 residues. The CDR3 nucleotides are TGTGCCAGCAGCTTAGAAAGTAGTCCACCCCTCCACTTT. Translated: CASSLESSPPLHF.

This clone appeared a few times. This chain connects TRBV18 to TRBJ2-5, with TRBD1 matching 11 bases. Losses at the gene ends were 6 bases for V and 5 bases for J; bases not matched to a gene: 8. Per germline, CDR1 KGHSH and CDR2 LQKENI. The CDR3 contains 15 residues. This CDR3 is CASSADRGRVETQYF. In DNA form, the CDR3 reads TGTGCCAGCTCGGCGGACAGGGGGCGCGTGGAGACCCAGTACTTC.

The V call is TRBV11-2, the J call TRBJ1-1; D perhaps matches TRBD1 (5 bases). The germline gives CDR1 SGHAT, CDR2 FQNNGV. Trimming removed 1 base at V and 5 bases at J, with 11 bases between. The CDR3 totals 14 residues. The CDR3 region is CASSLVPGLTEAFF. The CDR3 nucleotides read TGTGCCAGCAGCTTAGTCCCAGGGCTTACTGAAGCTTTCTTT.

A few counts support this clone. This chain joins TRBV6-5 and TRBJ2-7; D gene unclear. The CDR3 covers 13 residues. From germline, CDR1 is MNHEY and CDR2 SVGAGI. V lost 5 bases and J lost 0, with 8 bases in between. The CDR3 loop is CASSRGASYEQYF. DNA for the CDR3: TGTGCCAGCAGTCGCGGCGCCTCCTACGAGCAGTACTTC.

This chain uses TRBV5-1 with TRBJ1-6; no reliable D call. Deletions cut 1 base from V and 10 bases from J, with 12 bases between. Per the germline V gene, CDR1 is SGHRS and CDR2 is YFSETQ. CDR3 length: 14 amino acids. The CDR3 reads CASSLPISDSPLHF. CDR3 in DNA: TGCGCCAGCAGCTTGCCGATTTCTGACTCACCCCTCCACTTT.

CDR3 DNA: TGCAGCGGGACAGGTGTTACTAGCACAGATACGCAGTATTTT. This sequence encodes CSGTGVTSTDTQYF. The J gene is TRBJ2-3, the V gene TRBV29-1; 7 bases are a match to TRBD1. Losses at the gene ends were 7 bases for V and 0 bases for J; bases not matched to a gene: 7. This CDR3 comprises 14 residues. Germline V gives CDR1 SQVTM, CDR2 ANQGSEA.